This T cell receptor (beta chain) was obtained from a study of shared clonotypes between healthy human individuals. Memory CD4+ cells were the fraction left after CD45RA+ naive selection. Some clones are missing from TCRdb's copy, which holds only in-frame ones; the method was immunoSEQ multiplex PCR. The sample carries roughly 2.5 million clones, approximately 94% recorded once. Deletions cut 4 bases from V and 2 bases from J, with 9 bases between. Germline V gives CDR1 SGHNT, CDR2 YENEEA. CDR3 length equals 14 residues. The origin of this receptor is a man younger than 30 in good health. Sequencing was performed on naive CD4+ T cells sorted from blood. Subset specified: CD45RA+ positively selected. The gene calls are TRBV11-3 and TRBJ2-1; D might be TRBD2 (5 bases). Written as DNA, the CDR3 is TGTGCCAGCAGCTCGACGGGAACCTACAATGAGCAGTTCTTC. It yields the protein CASSSTGTYNEQFF.